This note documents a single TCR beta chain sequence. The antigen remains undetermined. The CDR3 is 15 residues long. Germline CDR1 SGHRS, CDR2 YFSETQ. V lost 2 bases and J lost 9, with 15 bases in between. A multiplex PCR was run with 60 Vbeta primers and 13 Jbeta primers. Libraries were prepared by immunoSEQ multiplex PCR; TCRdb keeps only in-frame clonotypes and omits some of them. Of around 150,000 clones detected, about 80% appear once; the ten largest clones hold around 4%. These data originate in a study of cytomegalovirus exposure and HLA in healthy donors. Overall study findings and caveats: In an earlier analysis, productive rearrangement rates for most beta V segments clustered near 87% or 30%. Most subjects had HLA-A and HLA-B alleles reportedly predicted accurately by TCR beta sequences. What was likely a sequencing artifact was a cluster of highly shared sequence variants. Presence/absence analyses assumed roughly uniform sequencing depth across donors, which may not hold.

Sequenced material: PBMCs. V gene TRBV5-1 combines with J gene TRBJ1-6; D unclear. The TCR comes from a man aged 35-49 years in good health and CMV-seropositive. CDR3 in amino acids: CASSFEAGTISPLHF. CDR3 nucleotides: TGCGCCAGCAGCTTCGAGGCCGGAACGATTTCACCCCTCCACTTT.